This T cell receptor beta chain was obtained from a study of human T cells and chemical hapten exposure. This clonotype was detected only a few times. From germline, CDR1 is KGHSH and CDR2 LQKENI. Trimming left V 8 bases short and J 0 bases short, with 21 bases between. The CDR3 runs to 17 residues. TCRdb re-derived calls from the RACE reads in MiXCR, one entry per CDR3 protein. The profile covers around 300,000 distinct CDR3 sequences, with roughly 6.9% appearing a single time and around 8.4% taken by the ten largest. Time point in this sample: patch test 1, 2 weeks after DPC sensitization. Treatment indicated: therapeutic diphenylcyclopropenone sensitization with weekly scalp DPC.

The clonotype was recovered from a woman aged 18-29 years with alopecia areata. Some clones in this sample may be carry-over from other donors' samples. Sequencing used whole blood, obtained in connection with sensitization to the hapten diphenylcyclopropenone (DPC). The chain recombines TRBV18 with TRBJ2-3; D possibly corresponds to TRBD2 (5 bases). DNA of the CDR3: TGTGCCAGCCACCCTACCCCCGGACTCGCTAGCACAGATACGCAGTATTTT. As protein: CASHPTPGLASTDTQYF. The complete variable domain, with remaining parts taken from reference TRBV18 and TRBJ2-3, reads NAGVMQNPRHLVRRRGQEARLRCSPMKGHSHVYWYRQLPEEGLKFMVYLQKENIIDESGMPKERFSAEFPKEGPSILRIQQVVRGDSAAYFCASHPTPGLASTDTQYFGPGTRLTVL.